This entry lists 7 T cell receptor beta chains sequenced from one sample in a study of sequential checkpoint blockade in melanoma. The treatment is: randomized to nivolumab then ipilimumab (arm A) or the reverse (arm B). Libraries were prepared by immunoSEQ multiplex PCR; TCRdb keeps only in-frame clonotypes and omits some of them. This sample has 17,000 or so clones, with approximately 58% found just once. Sample: CD8+ T cells sorted from blood (inferred from file names), taken from a patient given nivolumab and ipilimumab in sequence. The receptors were sampled from a human donor with melanoma.

CDR3 nucleotide sequence: TGTGCCAGCAGTTTAAACAGGGTCACTGAAGCTTTCTTT. Translation gives CASSLNRVTEAFF. The gene calls are TRBV27 and TRBJ1-1; D may be TRBD1 (6 bases). The CDR3 has 13 residues. Trimming took off 2 bases at V and 4 bases at J, with 8 bases between the two ends. Germline V gives CDR1 MNHEY, CDR2 SMNVEV (reference sequence).

CDR3 coding DNA: TGTGCCACCGTGGCCGGGACAGAACTTGACGGGGAGCTGTTTTTT. This gives the protein CATVAGTELDGELFF. This chain uses TRBV15 with TRBJ2-2; 7 nucleotides line up with TRBD1. The V and J ends lost 8 bases and 7 bases, in that order; junction bases with no gene match: 13. Germline CDR1 is LNHNV and CDR2 is YYDKDF (reference sequence). There are 15 residues in the CDR3.

This clone was seen a few times. The gene calls are TRBV21-1 and TRBJ2-1; the table's D call TRBD2 went unverified against the DNA. TRBV21-1 is a pseudogene locus. The CDR3 runs 17 residues. The CDR3 DNA is TGTGCCAGCAGCAGCCGACTAGCGGGGCACTCCTACAATGAGCAGTTCTTC. Translating gives CASSSRLAGHSYNEQFF.

The gene calls are TRBV28 and TRBJ1-1; weak D call: TRBD1 (5 bases). This CDR3 has 16 amino acids. Trimming cost V 2 bases and J 1 base, with 14 bases left between them. Per germline, CDR1 MDHEN and CDR2 SYDVKM. CDR3 in amino acids: CASSLGRQGRNTEAFF. CDR3 DNA: TGTGCCAGCAGTTTAGGGCGGCAGGGCAGGAACACTGAAGCTTTCTTT.

The rearrangement joins TRBV28 to TRBJ2-5, with D perhaps matching TRBD1 (5 bases). The CDR3 is 13 residues long. Per germline, CDR1 MDHEN and CDR2 SYDVKM. Trimming took 4 bases from V and 1 from J, leaving 7 bases between them. CDR3 amino acids: CASSSGLQETQYF. The DNA of the CDR3 is TGTGCCAGCAGTTCAGGGCTCCAAGAGACCCAGTACTTC.

The chain joins TRBV6-1 to TRBJ2-5, with 14 bases aligning to TRBD2. The J call is doubtful: the DNA matches TRBJ2-7 better. CDR3 length: 17 residues. From germline, CDR1 is MNHNS and CDR2 SASEGT. CDR3 nucleotide sequence: TGTGCCAGCAGTGCGGGACTAGCGGGGGCGAGCTCCTACGAGCAGTACTTC. It translates to CASSAGLAGASSYEQYF.

This clone was counted only a few times. The CDR3 spells CASSSTGGDEQYF. The CDR3 DNA is TGCGCCAGCAGCTCGACAGGGGGCGACGAGCAGTACTTC. This sequence joins TRBV4-1 and TRBJ2-7; TRBD1 aligns across 10 bases. Per germline, CDR1 MGHRA and CDR2 YSYEKL. The CDR3 runs 13 residues. Trimming at V came to 5 bases and at J to 5 bases, leaving 3 bases not matched to a gene.